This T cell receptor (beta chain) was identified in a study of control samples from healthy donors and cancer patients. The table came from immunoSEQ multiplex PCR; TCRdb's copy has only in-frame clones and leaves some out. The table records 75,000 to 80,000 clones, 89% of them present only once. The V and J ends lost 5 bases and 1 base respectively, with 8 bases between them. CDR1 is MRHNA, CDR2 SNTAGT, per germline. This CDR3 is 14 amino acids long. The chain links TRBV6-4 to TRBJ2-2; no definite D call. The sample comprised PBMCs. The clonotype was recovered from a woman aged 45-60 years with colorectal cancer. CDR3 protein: CASSWQLNTGELFF. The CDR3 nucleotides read TGTGCCAGCAGTTGGCAGTTGAACACCGGGGAGCTGTTTTTT.